The 26 T cell receptor beta chains presented below share a single source sample, sequenced in a study of CD8 T cells in ankylosing spondylitis. From the 5' RACE reads, TCRdb called clonotypes with MiXCR, one entry per CDR3 protein. Of about 400,000 distinct CDR3 sequences listed, 20% are singletons. The specimen sequenced was blood, either unsorted or a sorted T cell fraction (not recorded which). These receptor sequences come from a male donor with ankylosing spondylitis or in good health (not recorded which).

This clonotype was seen a few times. The V gene is TRBV29-1, the J gene TRBJ1-2, with D perhaps matching TRBD1 (6 bases). Germline CDR1 is SQVTM and CDR2 is ANQGSEA. Trimming removed 3 bases at V and 2 bases at J, with 13 bases between. This CDR3 contains 14 residues. CDR3 DNA: TGCAGCGTTGAGGAGGGGGGCCCAAACTATGGCTACACCTTC. Encoded protein: CSVEEGGPNYGYTF.

This chain connects TRBV9 to TRBJ1-2, with D possibly TRBD1 on 5 matching bases. The germline V and J ends were trimmed by 0 bases and 1 base, with 10 bases remaining between them. Germline loops: CDR1 SGDLS, CDR2 YYNGEE. The CDR3 consists of 15 residues. Here the CDR3 DNA reads TGTGCCAGCAGCGTAGGGGGGGACGGTAACTATGGCTACACCTTC. Protein: CASSVGGDGNYGYTF.

V is TRBV27 and J is TRBJ2-7, with TRBD1 identical over 9 bases. The V gene's germline CDR1 is MNHEY and CDR2 SMNVEV (reference sequence). The ends lost 6 bases at V and 4 bases at J; junction bases unmatched: 7. The CDR3 runs to 14 residues. CDR3 in amino acids: CASRPRDRVYEQYF. The CDR3 nucleotides are TGTGCCAGCAGACCCCGGGACAGGGTGTACGAGCAGTACTTC.

The chain recombines TRBV7-8 with TRBJ2-1; no clear D. The CDR3 loop spans 18 amino acids. Trimming pared 1 base from V and 4 bases from J, leaving 20 bases between. CDR1 and CDR2 (germline): SGHVS, FQNEAQ. The CDR3 DNA is TGTGCCAGCAGCTTAGTCCTGGGAAACCTTAAACCGTACAATGAGCAGTTCTTC. This translates into CASSLVLGNLKPYNEQFF.

The V gene is TRBV4-1, the J gene TRBJ2-2, with 8 bases identical to TRBD2. The germline gives CDR1 MGHRA, CDR2 YSYEKL. After removal of 1 base from V and 5 bases from J, the junction contained 3 bases not matched to a gene. The CDR3 loop spans 15 amino acids. The CDR3 region is CASSQAGGWTGELFF. The CDR3 region has the DNA TGCGCCAGCAGCCAAGCGGGGGGGTGGACCGGGGAGCTGTTTTTT.

This chain links TRBV3-1 with TRBJ2-1, with TRBD2 as a possible D gene (7 bases). Germline CDR1 LGHDT, CDR2 YNNKEL (reference sequence). The V end was cut by 5 bases, the J end by 7 bases, with 21 bases between. The CDR3 runs to 16 residues. CDR3 in amino acids: CASSYYPGGRGNEQFF. CDR3 DNA sequence: TGTGCCAGCAGCTATTACCCCGGGGGGCGGGGGAATGAGCAGTTCTTC.

In this sample, this clonotype turned up a few times. The chain recombines TRBV12-3 or TRBV12-4 with TRBJ1-5; TRBD1 matches 8 bases. The length of the CDR3 is 14 residues. The V segment lost 6 bases and the J segment 2 bases; nucleotides outside the gene matches: 3. CDR3 region: CASSPQGGNQPQHF. CDR3 sequence (DNA): TGTGCCAGCAGCCCACAGGGGGGCAATCAGCCCCAGCATTTT.

This clonotype was counted many times. J is TRBJ1-5 and V is TRBV7-8, with D unclear. Germline CDR1 and CDR2: SGHVS and FQNEAQ. The CDR3 spans 17 residues. The ends were cut back, 1 base at V and 0 bases at J, with 13 bases in the middle. CDR3 DNA sequence: TGTGCCAGCAGCTTAGGGGAGGGCAGAGTTAGCAATCAGCCCCAGCATTTT. Encoded protein: CASSLGEGRVSNQPQHF.

This chain joins TRBV7-9 and TRBJ1-1; D ambiguous. Germline V gene data show CDR1 as SEHNR and CDR2 as FQNEAQ (reference sequence). The V end was cut by 4 bases, the J end by 2 bases, with 14 bases between. The CDR3 loop spans 15 amino acids. The CDR3 loop is CASSSSLALNTEAFF. The CDR3 DNA reads TGTGCCAGCAGCTCCTCGTTAGCTCTAAACACTGAAGCTTTCTTT.

The chain is built from TRBV6-5 and TRBJ2-1, with 8 bases fitting TRBD1. Germline-derived CDR1 and CDR2 are MNHEY and SVGAGI. The CDR3 totals 14 residues. With V trimmed by 6 bases and J by 7 bases, 8 bases remained unmatched. The CDR3 sequence is CASSHSDRANEQFF. In DNA, the CDR3 is TGTGCCAGCAGCCACTCGGACAGGGCAAATGAGCAGTTCTTC.

This clonotype was counted between two and nine times. This sequence joins TRBV29-1 and TRBJ1-1; a possible D gene is TRBD1 (5 bases). The CDR3 loop spans 13 amino acids. Germline V lookup: CDR1 SQVTM, CDR2 ANQGSEA. Trimming took 6 bases from V and 0 from J, leaving 11 bases between them. The CDR3: CSVMTAMNTEAFF. The CDR3 DNA follows: TGCAGCGTGATGACAGCTATGAACACTGAAGCTTTCTTT.

The CDR3 DNA reads TGTGCCAGCAGTCCCCCCGGAGCGGGGGGGGTCTACGAGCAGTACTTC. It is translated as CASSPPGAGGVYEQYF. The rearrangement joins TRBV28 to TRBJ2-7; 10 bases are a match to TRBD2. This CDR3 has 16 amino acids. The germline V gene has CDR1 MDHEN and CDR2 SYDVKM. Trimming took 5 bases from V and 3 from J; bases not matched to a gene: 10.

This clonotype was seen many times. V gene TRBV29-1 combines with J gene TRBJ2-1, with D tentatively TRBD2 (6 bases). This CDR3 contains 13 residues. V lost 3 bases, J lost 5 bases, and 11 bases lay in between. Germline V lookup: CDR1 SQVTM, CDR2 ANQGSEA. The CDR3 here is CSVDGSPDNEQFF. CDR3 coding DNA: TGCAGCGTTGACGGGAGCCCTGACAATGAGCAGTTCTTC.

The rearrangement joins TRBV29-1 to TRBJ2-7, with TRBD1 identical over 9 bases. The CDR3 totals 12 residues. The V and J ends lost 4 bases and 7 bases, in that order; junction bases with no gene match: 5. Looked up from germline, CDR1 is SQVTM and CDR2 is ANQGSEA. CDR3 loop: CSVVGTGWEQYF. CDR3 DNA: TGCAGCGTTGTTGGGACAGGGTGGGAGCAGTACTTC.

The chain couples TRBV6-5 to TRBJ2-1, with D uncertain. The V gene lost 8 bases and the J gene lost 8 bases, with 13 bases spanning the gap. Germline-derived CDR1 and CDR2 are MNHEY and SVGAGI. The CDR3 contains 12 residues. The CDR3 coding sequence is TGTGCCAGCTGGCGTTTGCTGGATGAGCAGTTCTTC. It codes for CASWRLLDEQFF.

This chain connects TRBV20-1 to TRBJ2-1, with TRBD2 matching over 13 bases. The trim removed 3 bases at V and 10 bases at J, leaving 9 bases unmatched. The germline V gene encodes CDR1 DFQATT and CDR2 SNEGSKA (reference sequence). The CDR3 runs 15 residues. The CDR3 nucleotides read TGCAGTGCTAGGGGGACTAGCGGGGCCCTACAGGAGCAGTTCTTC. It specifies CSARGTSGALQEQFF.

There are a few counts of this clonotype. The chain combines TRBV10-3 with TRBJ2-1; 10 bases are a match to TRBD2. V was pared by 0 bases and J by 4 bases, with 6 bases of the junction left unmatched. The CDR3 consists of 17 residues. The germline gives CDR1 ENHRY, CDR2 SYGVKD. The CDR3 sequence: CAISESRETSGYNEQFF. The CDR3, as DNA: TGTGCCATCAGTGAGTCAAGGGAGACTAGCGGGTACAATGAGCAGTTCTTC.

The V and J genes are TRBV28 and TRBJ2-2; D might be TRBD1 (5 bases). CDR3 size: 18 residues. Deletions cut 3 bases from V and 1 base from J, with 18 bases between. CDR1 MDHEN and CDR2 SYDVKM come from the germline V gene. CDR3 bases: TGTGCCAGCAGTTTTGCCCAAGGGGTACGGAAGAACACCGGGGAGCTGTTTTTT. Residues: CASSFAQGVRKNTGELFF.

The chain couples TRBV28 to TRBJ2-3; tentatively, D is TRBD2 (6 bases). The CDR3 consists of 16 residues. With 5 bases removed from V and 2 bases from J, the gap between germline ends came to 17 bases. The germline CDR1 and CDR2 sequences are MDHEN and SYDVKM. CDR3 nucleotide sequence: TGTGCCAGCAGTCCTTTTGGCGGGGAGCACACAGATACGCAGTATTTT. Its protein is CASSPFGGEHTDTQYF.

This clonotype came up many times. The chain links TRBV20-1 to TRBJ1-5, with TRBD1 identical over 7 bases. V was clipped by 4 bases and J by 0 bases; unmatched bases: 9. This CDR3 region has 16 residues. Germline-derived CDR1 and CDR2 are DFQATT and SNEGSKA (reference sequence). The CDR3 nucleotides read TGCAGTGCTACCGGGACAGCGTCCTCTAGCAATCAGCCCCAGCATTTT. This translates into CSATGTASSSNQPQHF.

The genes are TRBV12-3 or TRBV12-4 and TRBJ2-5, with 9 positions matching TRBD1. Unmatched junction bases numbered 9, after V lost 5 bases and J lost 5 bases. CDR3 length: 15 residues. CDR3 in amino acids: CASSPFTGGGETQYF. The CDR3 nucleotides read TGTGCCAGCAGTCCGTTCACAGGGGGCGGGGAGACCCAGTACTTC.

The V and J genes are TRBV27 and TRBJ2-7, with a weak D call TRBD2 (6 bases). Germline CDR1 reads MNHEY; CDR2 reads SMNVEV (reference sequence). V was pared by 6 bases and J by 2 bases, with 20 bases between. CDR3 length: 16 amino acids. The CDR3 sequence is CASRPSGVLIPYEQYF. The CDR3, as DNA: TGTGCCAGCAGGCCTTCGGGGGTCCTGATACCCTACGAGCAGTACTTC.

The rearrangement uses TRBV7-9 and TRBJ2-7; 7 bases match TRBD2. CDR3 length: 15 residues. The V segment lost 4 bases and the J segment 0 bases; nucleotides outside the gene matches: 6. Germline CDR1 and CDR2: SEHNR and FQNEAQ (reference sequence). The CDR3 reads CASSWDYQLSYEQYF. Written as DNA, the CDR3 is TGTGCCAGCAGCTGGGACTACCAACTCTCCTACGAGCAGTACTTC.

The CDR3 nucleotides read TGTGCCAGCTCACCAACCGCGGGGACGGAGACCTACGAGCAGTACTTC. This encodes CASSPTAGTETYEQYF. The chain has TRBV18 and TRBJ2-7, with D maybe TRBD2 (6 bases). CDR3 length: 16 residues. Trimming left V 2 bases short and J 2 bases short, with 16 bases between. Germline CDR1 KGHSH, CDR2 LQKENI.

This clonotype was observed a handful of times. The gene calls are TRBV11-1 and TRBJ2-7, with D unresolved. Germline loops: CDR1 SGHAT, CDR2 FQDESV (reference sequence). The CDR3 is 13 amino acids. V was pared by 8 bases and J by 0 bases, with 11 bases between. The CDR3 DNA follows: TGTGCCAGCGCCGACCCGAACTCCTACGAGCAGTACTTC. Amino acid sequence: CASADPNSYEQYF.

The genes are TRBV27 and TRBJ2-1, with unresolved D. The CDR3 has 14 residues. Deletions cut 11 bases from V and 4 bases from J, with 18 bases between. CDR1 is MNHEY and CDR2 is SMNVEV in the germline V gene (reference sequence). The CDR3 sequence: CADSLYPEYNEQFF. The DNA of the CDR3 is TGTGCCGATTCACTCTACCCGGAATACAATGAGCAGTTCTTC.